This T cell receptor (beta chain) emerged from a study of blood T cell repertoires in COVID-19. Study-level background: Spain, Italy and the United States supplied samples that represented acute and convalescent COVID-19. T cells, B-cell-depleted T cells, or PBMCs provided the cDNA or gDNA that served as material.

This CDR3 is 15 amino acids long. Trimming removed 2 bases from V and 4 bases from J; junction bases left unmatched: 3. CDR1 is MNHEY and CDR2 is SMNVEV in the germline V gene (reference sequence). Only in-frame clones appear in the TCRdb table, and some are missing; sequencing was by immunoSEQ multiplex PCR. This sample carries about 37,000 clones, over 75% of them seen once, and the ten largest clones take over 8%. The genes are TRBV27 and TRBJ2-7; 12 bases map to TRBD2. The sequencing input was peripheral blood. The source is a human donor in a cohort sampled during active COVID-19. The CDR3 DNA follows: TGTGCCAGCAGTTTACTGACTAGCGGGGGATACGAGCAGTACTTC. This encodes CASSLLTSGGYEQYF.